The sequence of this T cell receptor beta chain was determined in a study of T-cell reconstitution after alpha-beta-depleted transplantation in children. A single count supports this clonotype. Its antigen is currently unknown. Points from the study as a whole: Elevated TCRbeta diversity at day 60 was traced, in some patients, to surviving recipient T cells and thymic progenitors. Fresh T-cell production supplied most of the T-cell counts and diversity seen one year after transplant. Expanded graft clones, several hundred of them, were reportedly the source of alpha-beta T cells about two months after transplant.

The TCRbeta library incorporated unique molecular identifiers. MiXCR was run by TCRdb on the PCR reads, yielding one entry per CDR3 protein. This repertoire shows just over 950,000 distinct CDR3 sequences, about 29% found once; its top ten account for about 28%. This CDR3 is 10 amino acids long. Deletions cut 6 bases from V and 11 bases from J, with 8 bases between. Per the germline V gene, CDR1 is SNHLY and CDR2 is FYNNEI. Sequencing used PBMCs, mostly from graft donor cells, obtained 360 days after TCRalphabeta/CD19-depleted stem cell transplant. This receptor was identified in a boy under two years old who had a stem cell transplant for SCID, so the T cells may come from the graft donor. The chain combines TRBV2 with TRBJ2-1; TRBD1 might be the D (5 bases). The CDR3 protein is CASRQAKQFF. The CDR3 nucleotides are TGTGCCAGCAGACAGGCGAAGCAGTTCTTC.